This TCR beta chain was retrieved from a study of blood T cell repertoires in COVID-19 (dated by TCRdb to 2018 to 2020). With respect to the entire study: The collaborator samples originated in the United States, Italy and Spain and spanned the acute and convalescent phases of COVID-19. A freely available public database, intended as a resource for researchers studying the immune response to SARS-CoV-2, is where the repertoires were released. The prospective study material was composed of cDNA or gDNA derived from T cells, B-cell-depleted T cells, or PBMCs. HLA class I and class II types, where available, came from metadata supplied by the sample provider rather than from assay-based typing. The samples were drawn from two sources: the first 160 participants of the ongoing ImmuneRACE study, and 1,254 subjects contributed by 6 global collaborators. Nearly every sample came with metadata listing a de-identified subject ID, COVID-19 status, age in years and sex. Subjects who had been exposed to COVID-19, were actively infected with it, or had recovered from it provided the deeply sampled blood TCRbeta repertoires that made up the dataset.

Whole blood was collected in K2EDTA tubes by collaborating institutions according to the institutions' own protocols. Collaborator samples were shipped for TCRbeta analysis as frozen whole blood, isolated PBMCs, or DNA extracted from either sample type. What the work shows at the level of the full study, not this receptor alone: The quantity of clinical and demographic metadata differed by source and by participant and was supplied without curation.

This clone was counted a few times. Its antigen specificity is not known. No base qualities exist here, and no much larger clone lies one base off it. The CDR3 sequence holds 14 residues, the cysteine and phenylalanine included. The sequence is cut down to CDR3 DNA, 42 bases in frame from base 1. Here V drops 4 bases and J drops 4 bases, and the junction holds 6 bases not matched to any gene. The germline V gene (reference sequence) supplies CDR1 MNHNY and CDR2 SVGAGI. TCRbeta CDR3 regions were amplified from genomic DNA using the immunoSEQ Assay, a bias-controlled multiplex PCR. The original methods were these. Nucleated cell counts per sample were estimated from amplification of reference gene primers within the assay. To quantify the absolute abundance of each unique TCRbeta CDR3 rearrangement, sequence reads were collapsed and filtered. For each sample, productive Simpson clonality was calculated as the square root of Simpson's diversity index over productive rearrangements. Entries here come from immuneACCESS through TCRdb and include only in-frame sequences with V and J called. Some clones fail to appear in such tables; in the studies checked, an unresolved V gene covers under half of the shortfall, and the cause of the remainder is unknown. V, J and clone size are those of that table, while D and trimming were read from the DNA. This sample holds about 170,000 clones; 85% to 90% were observed only once. The ten largest clones add up to more than 6.5% of the sample.

This chain is built from TRBV6-6 and TRBJ2-7, with TRBD2 matching 8 junction bases. Sequencing was carried out using peripheral blood. The clonotype was recovered from a woman older than 75 in a cohort sampled during active or convalescent COVID-19. CDR3 sequence: CASSSHSGGYEQYF. The nucleotide sequence reads as follows: TGTGCCAGCAGTTCCCACAGCGGGGGATACGAGCAGTACTTC.